These 27 T cell receptor beta chains originate from one sample sequenced in a study of T cell responses to AZD1222 COVID-19 vaccine. Method: immunoSEQ multiplex PCR; TCRdb's copy keeps in-frame clones and lacks some. The table records around 140,000 clones, 70% to 90% of them present only once. The sample in question was peripheral blood, obtained on day 0 of AZD1222 vaccination. The origin of the receptors is an adult in good health.

The chain combines TRBV9 with TRBJ2-2; 11 bases map to TRBD2. The CDR3 totals 16 residues. Trimming at V came to 3 bases and at J to 4 bases, leaving 5 bases not matched to a gene. CDR1 is SGDLS, CDR2 YYNGEE, per germline. The CDR3 sequence is CASSDTSGRTTGELFF. The CDR3 region has the DNA TGTGCCAGCAGCGATACTAGCGGGAGAACCACCGGGGAGCTGTTTTTT.

This chain links TRBV4-1 with TRBJ1-2, with D possibly matching TRBD1 (6 bases). The CDR3 covers 16 residues. V lost 0 bases and J lost 4, with 15 bases in between. Germline V gives CDR1 MGHRA, CDR2 YSYEKL. CDR3 DNA: TGCGCCAGCAGCCAAGATCTCACAGGGAGGTTCTATGGCTACACCTTC. It translates to CASSQDLTGRFYGYTF.

V and J are TRBV5-8 and TRBJ1-5, with D tentatively TRBD1 (5 bases). V lost 4 bases and J lost 10, with 18 bases in between. CDR1 is SGHTS and CDR2 is YDEGEE in the germline V gene. This CDR3 has 14 residues. The CDR3 loop reads CASSGGLRFDPQHF. CDR3 bases: TGTGCCAGCAGCGGGGGACTGAGGTTTGATCCCCAGCATTTT.

V and J are TRBV11-2 and TRBJ2-6, with a tentative D call TRBD1 (5 bases). The CDR3 has 13 residues. CDR1 and CDR2 from the germline V gene are SGHAT and FQNNGV. V was clipped by 8 bases and J by 4 bases, with 9 bases between them. The CDR3 sequence: CASLGAGANVLTF. DNA of the CDR3: TGTGCCAGCCTAGGGGCGGGGGCCAACGTCCTGACTTTC.

The chain has TRBV4-1 and TRBJ1-6, with D possibly being TRBD1 (6 bases). The germline V gene has CDR1 MGHRA and CDR2 YSYEKL. The CDR3 extends over 17 amino acids. V shed 0 bases and J shed 3 bases, with 12 bases lying between them. CDR3 amino acids: CASSQDMGGSYNSPLHF. For the CDR3, the DNA is TGCGCCAGCAGCCAAGATATGGGGGGCAGCTATAATTCACCCCTCCACTTT.

This chain joins TRBV7-9 and TRBJ1-1, with TRBD1 as a possible D gene (6 bases). Germline CDR1 reads SEHNR; CDR2 reads FQNEAQ (reference sequence). This CDR3 contains 16 residues. Trimming took off 5 bases at V and 6 bases at J, with 22 bases between the two ends. The CDR3, as DNA: TGTGCCAGCAGCGGGTCCGGTCAGGGGATTCAATCTGAAGCTTTCTTT. Protein: CASSGSGQGIQSEAFF.

The rearrangement uses TRBV5-5 and TRBJ2-3, with 13 bases aligning to TRBD2. The CDR3 is made up of 19 amino acids. The germline V gene has CDR1 SGHKS and CDR2 YYEKEE (reference sequence). The trim removed 0 bases at V and 1 base at J, leaving 8 bases unmatched. Written as DNA, the CDR3 is TGTGCCAGCAGCTTGGAGGCACTAGCGGGAGGGCTGGGCACAGATACGCAGTATTTT. It specifies CASSLEALAGGLGTDTQYF. The full variable domain, with the rest looked up from reference TRBV5-5 and TRBJ2-3, is DAGVTQSPTHLIKTRGQQVTLRCSPISGHKSVSWYQQVLGQGPQFIFQYYEKEERGRGNFPDRFSARQFPNYSSELNVNALLLGDSALYLCASSLEALAGGLGTDTQYFGPGTRLTVL.

This clone was seen ten or more times. The J gene is TRBJ2-3, the V gene TRBV20-1, with 12 bases identical to TRBD2. This CDR3 region has 16 residues. Germline-derived CDR1 and CDR2 are DFQATT and SNEGSKA (reference sequence). The ends lost 3 bases at V and 2 bases at J; junction bases unmatched: 6. In DNA form, the CDR3 reads TGCAGTGCTAGTAAAACTAGCGGGAGGAACACAGATACGCAGTATTTT. Protein product: CSASKTSGRNTDTQYF.

CDR3 protein: CASSPPGLPSYEQYF. For the CDR3, the DNA is TGTGCCAGCAGCCCGCCCGGACTGCCCTCCTACGAGCAGTACTTC. The gene calls are TRBV7-2 and TRBJ2-7, with a tentative D call TRBD2 (5 bases). V lost 5 bases and J lost 0, with 14 bases in between. Germline CDR1 reads SGHTA; CDR2 reads FQGNSA. This CDR3 is 15 amino acids long.

The chain carries TRBV5-1 and TRBJ1-1; D not certain. The length of the CDR3 is 15 residues. Germline-derived CDR1 and CDR2 are SGHRS and YFSETQ. Trimming took off 0 bases at V and 8 bases at J, with 17 bases between the two ends. CDR3 region: CASSLGVGGLPEAFF. CDR3 coding DNA: TGCGCCAGCAGCTTGGGGGTCGGCGGGCTCCCCGAAGCTTTCTTT.

This rearrangement joins TRBV6-5 to TRBJ1-6, with D uncertain. V dropped 6 bases and J dropped 7 bases, with 10 bases sitting between them. Germline-derived CDR1 and CDR2 are MNHEY and SVGAGI. The CDR3 spans 13 residues. The CDR3 reads CASRWERNSPLHF. CDR3 DNA: TGTGCCAGCAGGTGGGAGAGAAATTCACCCCTCCACTTT.

This clone has a single count. Here the CDR3 reads CASSIDPQGPNTGELFF. The DNA of the CDR3 is TGTGCCAGTAGTATAGATCCCCAGGGCCCGAACACCGGGGAGCTGTTTTTT. The chain recombines TRBV19 with TRBJ2-2, with D perhaps TRBD1 (5 bases). The V end was cut by 0 bases, the J end by 0 bases, with 11 bases between. The CDR3 is 17 residues long. The germline V gene encodes CDR1 LNHDA and CDR2 SQIVND (reference sequence).

This clone has only one observation. The chain carries TRBV6-5 and TRBJ2-3, with TRBD2 matching over 9 bases. J lost 7 bases, V lost 2 bases, and 7 bases had no gene match. CDR1 and CDR2 (germline): MNHEY, SVGAGI. This CDR3 contains 15 residues. CDR3 loop: CASSYELAGRNTQYF. For the CDR3, the DNA is TGTGCCAGCAGTTACGAGCTAGCGGGAAGGAATACGCAGTATTTT.

V and J are TRBV4-3 and TRBJ1-2, with TRBD1 matching 9 bases. Germline trimming cut 4 bases from V and 4 bases from J; bases unmatched to any gene: 4. The CDR3 is 14 amino acids. Germline V CDR1 and CDR2: LGHNA, YSLEER. CDR3 residues: CASSRVTGGYGYTF. The CDR3 DNA sequence: TGCGCCAGCAGCCGGGTGACAGGGGGCTATGGCTACACCTTC.

The chain joins TRBV27 to TRBJ1-2, with 9 nucleotides matching TRBD1. The trim removed 6 bases at V and 7 bases at J, leaving 6 bases unmatched. Germline assignment: CDR1 MNHEY and CDR2 SMNVEV (reference sequence). The length of the CDR3 is 13 residues. Written as DNA, the CDR3 is TGTGCCAGCAGAACAGGGGGCGCCCGTGGCTACACCTTC. It yields the protein CASRTGGARGYTF.

V usage is TRBV27 and J usage is TRBJ2-7, with 12 bases fitting TRBD2. Germline CDR1 is MNHEY and CDR2 is SMNVEV (reference sequence). J was trimmed by 1 base and V by 0 bases; bases with no gene match: 4. This CDR3 contains 17 residues. In DNA form, the CDR3 reads TGTGCCAGCAGTTTATCCGGACTAGCGGGATATTCCTACGAGCAGTACTTC. Translation: CASSLSGLAGYSYEQYF.

The CDR3 sequence: CASSLGRGGTYGYTF. Here the CDR3 DNA reads TGTGCCAGCAGCTTAGGTCGCGGGGGGACCTATGGCTACACCTTC. This rearrangement joins TRBV7-6 to TRBJ1-2, with D maybe TRBD1 (5 bases). CDR1 SGHVS and CDR2 FNYEAQ come from the germline V gene. Trimming stripped 1 base from V and 4 bases from J, with 13 bases between. This CDR3 has 15 residues. The variable domain in full, completed from reference TRBV7-6 and TRBJ1-2, reads GAGVSQSPRYKVTKRGQDVALRCDPISGHVSLYWYRQALGQGPEFLTYFNYEAQQDKSGLPNDRFSAERPEGSISTLTIQRTEQRDSAMYRCASSLGRGGTYGYTFGSGTRLTVV.

The chain couples TRBV7-2 to TRBJ2-7; D gene uncertain. With 1 base removed from V and 2 bases from J, the gap between germline ends came to 6 bases. Germline V gene lookup returns CDR1 SGHTA and CDR2 FQGNSA. The CDR3 is 13 amino acids. CDR3 region: CASSLGVTYEQYF. The CDR3, as DNA: TGTGCCAGCAGCTTAGGGGTAACCTACGAGCAGTACTTC.

The gene calls are TRBV7-8 and TRBJ2-7; TRBD2 matches at 12 bases. J gave up 9 bases and V 3 bases, and 6 bases lay outside the gene matches. CDR3 length: 14 amino acids. Per germline, CDR1 SGHVS and CDR2 FQNEAQ. CDR3 in DNA: TGTGCCAGCAGCTTCGGGACTAGCGGGTCGACGCAGTACTTC. Protein sequence: CASSFGTSGSTQYF.

This sequence joins TRBV19 and TRBJ1-6, with 9 bases that match TRBD1. Looked up from germline, CDR1 is LNHDA and CDR2 is SQIVND (reference sequence). The CDR3 runs to 15 residues. With V trimmed by 1 base and J by 10 bases, 5 bases remained unmatched. CDR3 protein: CASSIVGTGHSPLHF. The CDR3 DNA reads TGTGCCAGTAGTATAGTCGGGACAGGGCACTCACCCCTCCACTTT.

The chain employs TRBV28 and TRBJ1-4, with a tentative D call TRBD1 (6 bases). The CDR3 covers 14 residues. Deletions cut 7 bases from V and 6 bases from J, with 15 bases between. Germline V gene lookup returns CDR1 MDHEN and CDR2 SYDVKM. CDR3 bases: TGTGCCAGCAAACTACAGGGAGGGTATGAAAAACTGTTTTTT. Its protein product is CASKLQGGYEKLFF.

The J gene is TRBJ2-1, the V gene TRBV18; D is perhaps TRBD1 (6 bases). Germline V gene lookup returns CDR1 KGHSH and CDR2 LQKENI. This CDR3 is built from 13 residues. V lost 6 bases and J lost 5, with 11 bases in between. CDR3: CASSLSGDNEQFF. CDR3 nucleotide sequence: TGTGCCAGCTCGCTCTCAGGGGACAATGAGCAGTTCTTC.

The chain joins TRBV5-6 to TRBJ1-4; perhaps TRBD1 as D (5 bases). Germline CDR1 is SGHDT and CDR2 is YYEEEE. V was pared by 3 bases and J by 4 bases, with 10 bases between. The CDR3 consists of 14 residues. The DNA of the CDR3 is TGTGCCAGCAGCTGGGTTAGGGGTAATGAAAAACTGTTTTTT. It encodes CASSWVRGNEKLFF.

The chain uses TRBV5-1 and TRBJ1-1, with D unresolved. The CDR3 has 17 amino acids. Germline V lookup: CDR1 SGHRS, CDR2 YFSETQ. The germline V and J ends were trimmed by 0 bases and 0 bases, with 15 bases remaining between them. In DNA, the CDR3 is TGCGCCAGCAGCTTGGGATGGACGCAAACCGTGAACACTGAAGCTTTCTTT. This gives the protein CASSLGWTQTVNTEAFF.

A few counts support this clone. Within the sample, other DNA sequences also encode this same CDR3. The V gene is TRBV6-5, the J gene TRBJ1-5, with D possibly TRBD1 on 5 matching bases. Germline CDR1 and CDR2: MNHEY and SVGAGI. The CDR3 length is 14 residues. The V end was cut by 2 bases, the J end by 6 bases, with 11 bases between. CDR3 DNA sequence: TGTGCCAGCAGTTACATTGGGGGTGGTCAGCCCCAGCATTTT. The encoded protein is CASSYIGGGQPQHF.

This chain's CDR3 is CATSRDLVRSGEAFF. The CDR3 DNA sequence: TGTGCCACCAGCAGAGATCTGGTCCGGTCAGGTGAAGCTTTCTTT. The chain uses TRBV15 and TRBJ1-1; the D is unclear. V was cut by 0 bases and J by 7 bases, with 15 bases left in between. This CDR3 has 15 residues. The germline gives CDR1 LNHNV, CDR2 YYDKDF (reference sequence). Drawing the rest from reference TRBV15 and TRBJ1-1, the complete variable domain is DAMVIQNPRYQVTQFGKPVTLSCSQTLNHNVMYWYQQKSSQAPKLLFHYYDKDFNNEADTPDNFQSRRPNTSFCFLDIRSPGLGDTAMYLCATSRDLVRSGEAFFGQGTRLTVV.

This chain uses TRBV6-2 or TRBV6-3 with TRBJ1-5, with D unresolved. Trimming took off 0 bases at V and 0 bases at J, with 3 bases between the two ends. CDR1 is MNHEY and CDR2 is SVGEGT in the germline V gene. The CDR3 totals 14 residues. DNA for the CDR3: TGTGCCAGCAGTTACTCGTATAGCAATCAGCCCCAGCATTTT. Protein: CASSYSYSNQPQHF.